This TCR beta chain was captured in a study of blood T cell repertoires in COVID-19. This table comes from immunoSEQ multiplex PCR, and its TCRdb copy is limited to in-frame clones, with some not included. The profile covers hundreds of thousands of clones, with 88% appearing a single time and about 7% taken by the ten largest. The CDR3 extends over 15 amino acids. The germline CDR1 and CDR2 sequences are SGHDT and YYEEEE. V dropped 0 bases and J dropped 0; count of bases not matched to a gene: 0. Concerning this clone: Other DNA sequences in the sample encode the same CDR3.

This sequence originates from a woman between 70 and 85 years old with COVID-19, enrolled during active disease. The rearrangement joins TRBV5-6 to TRBJ1-2, with 9 bases identical to TRBD1. Source material: peripheral blood. This CDR3 reads CASSLGQGANYGYTF. The CDR3 nucleotides read TGTGCCAGCAGCTTGGGACAGGGGGCTAACTATGGCTACACCTTC.